This section outlines one T cell receptor (beta chain) sequence together with its context. Its antigen remains unidentified. Patients with chemo-refractory metastatic non-small-cell lung cancer received focal radiation plus CTLA-4 blockade with ipilimumab. Measured with immunoSEQ multiplex PCR; TCRdb has only the in-frame clones, and not every one. The sample contains about 70,000 clones, 70% to 80% of which appear only once. The record originates from a study of radiotherapy plus CTLA-4 blockade in lung cancer. Study outcomes and limitations: Blood saw expansion of tumor-derived TCR clones after radiotherapy plus ipilimumab.

This CDR3 is built from 15 residues. Germline loops: CDR1 MDHEN, CDR2 SYDVKM. The V gene lost 5 bases and the J gene lost 3 bases, with 16 bases spanning the gap. This clonotype was sampled from a human donor with non-small cell lung cancer whose response to radiotherapy plus ipilimumab could not be evaluated. Some clones in this sample may be carry-over from other donors' samples. The starting material was peripheral blood, obtained from a patient treated with radiotherapy plus ipilimumab. J is TRBJ2-5 and V is TRBV28; possibly TRBD2 for D (6 bases). CDR3 bases: TGTGCCAGCAGTCCCGCCCGGACGGGGGAAGAGACCCAGTACTTC. Amino acid sequence: CASSPARTGEETQYF.